The 16 T cell receptor beta chains listed next were all sequenced from one sample in a study of T cells after yellow fever vaccination. TCRdb re-analysed the 5' RACE reads in MiXCR, keeping a single row per CDR3 protein. The table records some 500,000 distinct CDR3 sequences, approximately 15% of them present only once. Sequenced here: PBMCs, sampled on the day of the yellow fever booster vaccination. These receptor sequences come from a man aged 25 to 45 who received the YFV17D yellow fever vaccine.

Worth noting for this clonotype: Because the CDR3's place on the DNA is in doubt, the DNA is left out and the CDR3 is given as listed by TCRdb. This chain uses TRBV12-3 or TRBV12-4 with TRBJ2-3; the DNA was not compared with TRBD2, the D call given in the table. The CDR3 is 17 amino acids long, termini counted. The CDR3 loop is CASSFGPGGHYTDTQYF.

This clonotype has more than one count but fewer than ten. The chain uses TRBV10-2 and TRBJ2-2; possible D gene TRBD2, 6 bases. CDR3 length: 13 amino acids. The germline CDR1 and CDR2 sequences are WSHSY and SAAADI. The V end was cut by 4 bases, the J end by 6 bases, with 9 bases between. The CDR3 coding sequence is TGCGCCAGCAGTGGAACTAGCCCCGGGGAGCTGTTTTTT. This gives the protein CASSGTSPGELFF.

This clonotype was detected a few times. This chain links TRBV20-1 with TRBJ2-3; perhaps D is TRBD1 or TRBD2 (5 bases each). Germline V gene lookup returns CDR1 DFQATT and CDR2 SNEGSKA (reference sequence). V was trimmed by 0 bases and J by 3 bases, leaving 10 bases between them. The CDR3 loop spans 14 amino acids. In DNA, the CDR3 is TGCAGTGCTAGAGATCAGGGCGGGACAGATACGCAGTATTTT. The encoded protein is CSARDQGGTDTQYF.

This clonotype was seen repeatedly, ten times or more. As DNA, the CDR3 is TGTGCCAGCAGACTGGACAGGGGGCATGGTGAAGCTTTCTTT. It specifies CASRLDRGHGEAFF. The chain joins TRBV27 to TRBJ1-1; TRBD1 matches at 11 bases. Germline V lookup: CDR1 MNHEY, CDR2 SMNVEV (reference sequence). The CDR3 sequence is 14 residues long. V shed 6 bases and J 7 bases; nucleotides not matched to a gene: 7.

The chain joins TRBV20-1 to TRBJ2-3, with TRBD2 matching over 7 bases. CDR3 length equals 15 residues. In germline, CDR1 is DFQATT, CDR2 SNEGSKA (reference sequence). Germline trimming cut 5 bases from V and 2 bases from J; bases unmatched to any gene: 10. The CDR3 region is CSASPPSGTTDTQYF. The DNA for the CDR3 is TGCAGTGCTTCCCCCCCTAGCGGCACCACAGATACGCAGTATTTT.

This chain uses TRBV7-8 with TRBJ2-3, with a tentative D call TRBD2 (6 bases). Germline V gene sequence: CDR1 SGHVS, CDR2 FQNEAQ. The CDR3 sequence is 18 residues long. V lost 5 bases to trimming and J lost 5 bases, with 26 bases between them. CDR3 coding DNA: TGTGCCAGCAGCCCGTCAGACCAGACTAGAACGAGGGTAGATACGCAGTATTTT. Its translation: CASSPSDQTRTRVDTQYF.

V is TRBV20-1 and J is TRBJ2-7; 9 nucleotides line up with TRBD2. Per the germline V gene, CDR1 is DFQATT and CDR2 is SNEGSKA (reference sequence). The V segment lost 0 bases and the J segment 6 bases; nucleotides outside the gene matches: 9. The CDR3 length is 15 residues. The CDR3 protein is CSARDWIAGAREQYF. CDR3 nucleotides: TGCAGTGCTAGAGATTGGATAGCGGGGGCTCGCGAGCAGTACTTC.

This clonotype has just a few counts. CDR3 sequence (DNA): TGTGCCAGCAGCTATCCTCCCCGGGAGACCCAGTACTTC. This gives the protein CASSYPPRETQYF. The V call is TRBV12-3 or TRBV12-4, the J call TRBJ2-5; D is undetermined. This CDR3 contains 13 residues. The V and J ends lost 6 bases and 5 bases respectively, with 13 bases between them.

J is TRBJ2-7 and V is TRBV28; 11 bases fit TRBD2. The CDR3 runs 15 residues. V was pared by 10 bases and J by 2 bases, with 10 bases of the junction left unmatched. CDR1 is MDHEN and CDR2 is SYDVKM in the germline V gene. CDR3 nucleotides: TGTGCCACCCTCGGGACTAGCGGAACCCCCTACGAGCAGTACTTC. Translated: CATLGTSGTPYEQYF.

This clonotype showed up just a few times. The chain uses TRBV6-5 and TRBJ2-7; D not resolved. Germline V gives CDR1 MNHEY, CDR2 SVGAGI. The CDR3 covers 13 residues. V shed 2 bases and J shed 1 base, with 6 bases lying between them. The CDR3 nucleotides are TGTGCCAGCAGTTACGATCGTTCCTACGAGCAGTACTTC. As protein: CASSYDRSYEQYF.

J is TRBJ2-3 and V is TRBV20-1, with D hard to call. V lost 1 base, J lost 0 bases, and 14 bases lay in between. Germline V gene lookup returns CDR1 DFQATT and CDR2 SNEGSKA (reference sequence). The CDR3 totals 16 residues. CDR3 sequence reads: CSARALGHFSTDTQYF. DNA of the CDR3: TGCAGTGCTAGAGCTCTTGGGCATTTTAGCACAGATACGCAGTATTTT.

This clonotype has a single count. The chain joins TRBV3-1 to TRBJ2-5; TRBD1 aligns across 8 bases. The junction had 10 bases not matched to a gene; V was cut back by 0 bases and J by 10 bases. In germline, CDR1 is LGHDT, CDR2 YNNKEL (reference sequence). CDR3 length: 15 amino acids. The CDR3 DNA is TGTGCCAGCAGCCAAGATAGTACAGGGGGGAGAGTCCAGTACTTC. Translated: CASSQDSTGGRVQYF.

The table lists this clonotype with a few counts. The DNA is omitted, as the CDR3 cannot be located on it reliably, and the CDR3 follows TCRdb's listing. The rearrangement joins TRBV7-2 to TRBJ2-1. CDR1 is SGHTA and CDR2 is FQGNSA in the germline V gene. The CDR3 is 14 residues long, counting both termini. This CDR3 is CASILESSYNEQFF.

This chain connects TRBV19 to TRBJ1-1; D is undetermined. Per the germline V gene, CDR1 is LNHDA and CDR2 is SQIVND (reference sequence). This CDR3 has 14 residues. The V gene lost 1 base and the J gene lost 8 bases, with 14 bases spanning the gap. The CDR3 reads CASSIVAGVTEAFF. For the CDR3, the DNA is TGTGCCAGTAGTATAGTTGCCGGAGTAACCGAAGCTTTCTTT.

The V gene is TRBV20-1, the J gene TRBJ2-7; no firm D call. Germline CDR1 and CDR2: DFQATT and SNEGSKA (reference sequence). There are 12 residues in the CDR3. Trimming took 2 bases from V and 9 from J, leaving 14 bases between them. The CDR3 DNA is TGCAGTGCTAGATTACATTCATTAAGGCAGTACTTC. Translated, it gives CSARLHSLRQYF.

This clonotype was observed at least ten times. This chain uses TRBV19 with TRBJ2-5; D is possibly TRBD2 (5 bases). Trimming stripped 10 bases from V and 5 bases from J, with 17 bases between. This CDR3 comprises 13 residues. Germline CDR1 LNHDA, CDR2 SQIVND (reference sequence). DNA of the CDR3: TGTGCCACCCGCGGGTCGGGTGTCGAGACCCAGTACTTC. This translates into CATRGSGVETQYF.